Below, one TCR beta chain is given with its context. What it binds is not known. The record originates from a study of cytomegalovirus exposure and HLA in healthy donors. 60 Vbeta and 13 Jbeta primers were used in PCR. Some clones are missing from TCRdb's copy, which holds only in-frame ones; the method was immunoSEQ multiplex PCR. The sample lists some 170,000 clones, approximately 80% occurring once. Per germline, CDR1 SGHVS and CDR2 FNYEAQ. V was pared by 1 base and J by 9 bases, with 8 bases of the junction left unmatched. The CDR3 is 16 residues long. Study-wide findings and caveats: Investigators reported 164 TCR beta chains as tied to cytomegalovirus.

The sequenced sample consisted of PBMCs. This TCR was recovered from a female donor in good health and CMV-seronegative. V gene TRBV7-6 combines with J gene TRBJ2-1, with 11 bases fitting TRBD1. DNA for the CDR3: TGTGCCAGCAGCTTAGAGTTTGGGACAGGGGGGAGTGAGCAGTTCTTC. Encoded protein: CASSLEFGTGGSEQFF. The whole variable domain, filled in from reference TRBV7-6 and TRBJ2-1, reads GAGVSQSPRYKVTKRGQDVALRCDPISGHVSLYWYRQALGQGPEFLTYFNYEAQQDKSGLPNDRFSAERPEGSISTLTIQRTEQRDSAMYRCASSLEFGTGGSEQFFGPGTRLTVL.